This TCR beta chain was observed in a study of T cells after yellow fever vaccination. Researchers made TCR cDNA using 5'RACE template switching, and this step added a universal primer site and UMIs. MiXCR, run by TCRdb on the 5' RACE reads, gives a single entry per CDR3 protein. In the table there are about 350,000 distinct CDR3 sequences, about 8.3% of which are singletons. Notes on this clonotype: Its antigen is undetermined.

Germline V gene sequence: CDR1 KGHSH, CDR2 LQKENI. The ends were cut back, 5 bases at V and 2 bases at J, with 12 bases in the middle. This CDR3 spans 14 amino acids. Study conclusions and caveats: Among primary-vaccination clones, most reappeared after the booster, at approximately 97% for CD4 and approximately 90% for CD8. The appearance of a small share of clonotypes in both CD4 and CD8 compartments was observed. Abundant contaminating clonotypes from the bulk population could appear in FACS-sorted repertoires.

The V and J genes are TRBV18 and TRBJ2-5, with a possible D match to TRBD2 (5 bases). The source is a man between 18 and 29 years old who received the YFV17D yellow fever vaccine. Specimen: PBMCs, collected around 45 days after the first yellow fever vaccination. CDR3 coding DNA: TGTGCCAGCTCATTTAGAAGCGGACAAGAGACCCAGTACTTC. Amino acids: CASSFRSGQETQYF.